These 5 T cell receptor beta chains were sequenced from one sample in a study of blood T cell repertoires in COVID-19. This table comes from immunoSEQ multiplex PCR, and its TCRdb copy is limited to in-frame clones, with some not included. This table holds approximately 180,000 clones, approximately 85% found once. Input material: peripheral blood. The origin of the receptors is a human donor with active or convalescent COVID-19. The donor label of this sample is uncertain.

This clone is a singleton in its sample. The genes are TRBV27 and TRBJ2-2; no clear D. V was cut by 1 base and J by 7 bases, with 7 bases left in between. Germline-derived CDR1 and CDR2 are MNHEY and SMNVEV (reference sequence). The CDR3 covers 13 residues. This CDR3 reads CASSLYGFGELFF. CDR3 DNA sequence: TGTGCCAGCAGTTTATACGGGTTCGGGGAGCTGTTTTTT.

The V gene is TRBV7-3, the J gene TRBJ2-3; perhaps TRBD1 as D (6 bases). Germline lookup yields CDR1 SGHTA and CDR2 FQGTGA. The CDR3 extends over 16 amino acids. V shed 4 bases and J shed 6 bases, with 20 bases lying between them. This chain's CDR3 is CASSSGMTPGADTQYF. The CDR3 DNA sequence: TGTGCCAGCAGCTCGGGAATGACCCCAGGGGCGGATACGCAGTATTTT. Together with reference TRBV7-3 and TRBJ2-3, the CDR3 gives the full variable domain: GAGVSQTPSNKVTEKGKYVELRCDPISGHTALYWYRQSLGQGPEFLIYFQGTGAADDSGLPNDRFFAVRPEGSVSTLKIQRTERGDSAVYLCASSSGMTPGADTQYFGPGTRLTVL.

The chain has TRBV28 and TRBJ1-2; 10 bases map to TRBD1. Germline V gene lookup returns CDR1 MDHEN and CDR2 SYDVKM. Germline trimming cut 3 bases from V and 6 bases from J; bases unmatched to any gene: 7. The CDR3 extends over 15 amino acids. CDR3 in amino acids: CASSFAGQGQDGYTF. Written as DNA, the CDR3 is TGTGCCAGCAGTTTCGCGGGACAGGGGCAGGATGGCTACACCTTC.

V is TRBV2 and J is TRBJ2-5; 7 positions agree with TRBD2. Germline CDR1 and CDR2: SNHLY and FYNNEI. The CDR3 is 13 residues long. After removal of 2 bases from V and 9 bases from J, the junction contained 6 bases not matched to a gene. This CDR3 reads CASSETGGGPQYF. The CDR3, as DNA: TGTGCCAGCAGTGAAACGGGGGGAGGGCCCCAGTACTTC.

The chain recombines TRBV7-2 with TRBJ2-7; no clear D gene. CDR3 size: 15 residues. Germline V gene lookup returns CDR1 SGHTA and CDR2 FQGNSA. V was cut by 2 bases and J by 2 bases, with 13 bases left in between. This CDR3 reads CASSLIEPLTYEQYF. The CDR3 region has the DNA TGTGCCAGCAGCTTAATCGAGCCCCTCACCTACGAGCAGTACTTC.